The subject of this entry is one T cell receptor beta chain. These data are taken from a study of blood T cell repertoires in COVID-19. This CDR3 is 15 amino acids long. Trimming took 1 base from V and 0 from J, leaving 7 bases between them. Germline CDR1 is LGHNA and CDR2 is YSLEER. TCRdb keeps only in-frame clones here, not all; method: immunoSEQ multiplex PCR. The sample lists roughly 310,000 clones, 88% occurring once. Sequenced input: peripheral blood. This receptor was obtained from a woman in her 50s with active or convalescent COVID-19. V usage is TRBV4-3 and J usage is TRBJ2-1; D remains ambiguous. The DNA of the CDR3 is TGCGCCAGCAGCCAAGTGCAGTACTCCTACAATGAGCAGTTCTTC. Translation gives CASSQVQYSYNEQFF.